The clone carrying this T cell receptor beta chain has just one count. Its antigen is as yet unknown. TCRdb's table, derived via immunoSEQ multiplex PCR, lists solely in-frame clones and lacks some. The table has about 17,000 clones, roughly 87% seen once. The sample is drawn from a study of OX40 agonist ivuxolimab in advanced cancers. Turning to the study itself: The dose-escalation cohort had hepatocellular carcinoma, melanoma, renal cell or head and neck cancer. Notes on the study in general: Expanded clones tended on average to be more numerous among CD8+ T cells than CD4+.

The CDR3 extends over 18 amino acids. V dropped 6 bases and J dropped 2; count of bases not matched to a gene: 14. CDR1 and CDR2 (germline): MDHEN, SYDVKM. Patients who had autoimmune disease history or got systemic immunosuppression were left out. The clonotype comes from an adult with an advanced solid tumor such as melanoma, head and neck, liver or kidney cancer. The chain is built from TRBV28 and TRBJ2-3, with 10 positions matching TRBD2. The specimen was CD4+ or CD8+ T cells sorted from blood, collected in a trial of the OX40 agonist ivuxolimab. CDR3 in DNA: TGTGCCAGCAGCCACCTCTCCCTTCTAGCGGGGGACACAGATACGCAGTATTTT. Amino acids: CASSHLSLLAGDTDTQYF.